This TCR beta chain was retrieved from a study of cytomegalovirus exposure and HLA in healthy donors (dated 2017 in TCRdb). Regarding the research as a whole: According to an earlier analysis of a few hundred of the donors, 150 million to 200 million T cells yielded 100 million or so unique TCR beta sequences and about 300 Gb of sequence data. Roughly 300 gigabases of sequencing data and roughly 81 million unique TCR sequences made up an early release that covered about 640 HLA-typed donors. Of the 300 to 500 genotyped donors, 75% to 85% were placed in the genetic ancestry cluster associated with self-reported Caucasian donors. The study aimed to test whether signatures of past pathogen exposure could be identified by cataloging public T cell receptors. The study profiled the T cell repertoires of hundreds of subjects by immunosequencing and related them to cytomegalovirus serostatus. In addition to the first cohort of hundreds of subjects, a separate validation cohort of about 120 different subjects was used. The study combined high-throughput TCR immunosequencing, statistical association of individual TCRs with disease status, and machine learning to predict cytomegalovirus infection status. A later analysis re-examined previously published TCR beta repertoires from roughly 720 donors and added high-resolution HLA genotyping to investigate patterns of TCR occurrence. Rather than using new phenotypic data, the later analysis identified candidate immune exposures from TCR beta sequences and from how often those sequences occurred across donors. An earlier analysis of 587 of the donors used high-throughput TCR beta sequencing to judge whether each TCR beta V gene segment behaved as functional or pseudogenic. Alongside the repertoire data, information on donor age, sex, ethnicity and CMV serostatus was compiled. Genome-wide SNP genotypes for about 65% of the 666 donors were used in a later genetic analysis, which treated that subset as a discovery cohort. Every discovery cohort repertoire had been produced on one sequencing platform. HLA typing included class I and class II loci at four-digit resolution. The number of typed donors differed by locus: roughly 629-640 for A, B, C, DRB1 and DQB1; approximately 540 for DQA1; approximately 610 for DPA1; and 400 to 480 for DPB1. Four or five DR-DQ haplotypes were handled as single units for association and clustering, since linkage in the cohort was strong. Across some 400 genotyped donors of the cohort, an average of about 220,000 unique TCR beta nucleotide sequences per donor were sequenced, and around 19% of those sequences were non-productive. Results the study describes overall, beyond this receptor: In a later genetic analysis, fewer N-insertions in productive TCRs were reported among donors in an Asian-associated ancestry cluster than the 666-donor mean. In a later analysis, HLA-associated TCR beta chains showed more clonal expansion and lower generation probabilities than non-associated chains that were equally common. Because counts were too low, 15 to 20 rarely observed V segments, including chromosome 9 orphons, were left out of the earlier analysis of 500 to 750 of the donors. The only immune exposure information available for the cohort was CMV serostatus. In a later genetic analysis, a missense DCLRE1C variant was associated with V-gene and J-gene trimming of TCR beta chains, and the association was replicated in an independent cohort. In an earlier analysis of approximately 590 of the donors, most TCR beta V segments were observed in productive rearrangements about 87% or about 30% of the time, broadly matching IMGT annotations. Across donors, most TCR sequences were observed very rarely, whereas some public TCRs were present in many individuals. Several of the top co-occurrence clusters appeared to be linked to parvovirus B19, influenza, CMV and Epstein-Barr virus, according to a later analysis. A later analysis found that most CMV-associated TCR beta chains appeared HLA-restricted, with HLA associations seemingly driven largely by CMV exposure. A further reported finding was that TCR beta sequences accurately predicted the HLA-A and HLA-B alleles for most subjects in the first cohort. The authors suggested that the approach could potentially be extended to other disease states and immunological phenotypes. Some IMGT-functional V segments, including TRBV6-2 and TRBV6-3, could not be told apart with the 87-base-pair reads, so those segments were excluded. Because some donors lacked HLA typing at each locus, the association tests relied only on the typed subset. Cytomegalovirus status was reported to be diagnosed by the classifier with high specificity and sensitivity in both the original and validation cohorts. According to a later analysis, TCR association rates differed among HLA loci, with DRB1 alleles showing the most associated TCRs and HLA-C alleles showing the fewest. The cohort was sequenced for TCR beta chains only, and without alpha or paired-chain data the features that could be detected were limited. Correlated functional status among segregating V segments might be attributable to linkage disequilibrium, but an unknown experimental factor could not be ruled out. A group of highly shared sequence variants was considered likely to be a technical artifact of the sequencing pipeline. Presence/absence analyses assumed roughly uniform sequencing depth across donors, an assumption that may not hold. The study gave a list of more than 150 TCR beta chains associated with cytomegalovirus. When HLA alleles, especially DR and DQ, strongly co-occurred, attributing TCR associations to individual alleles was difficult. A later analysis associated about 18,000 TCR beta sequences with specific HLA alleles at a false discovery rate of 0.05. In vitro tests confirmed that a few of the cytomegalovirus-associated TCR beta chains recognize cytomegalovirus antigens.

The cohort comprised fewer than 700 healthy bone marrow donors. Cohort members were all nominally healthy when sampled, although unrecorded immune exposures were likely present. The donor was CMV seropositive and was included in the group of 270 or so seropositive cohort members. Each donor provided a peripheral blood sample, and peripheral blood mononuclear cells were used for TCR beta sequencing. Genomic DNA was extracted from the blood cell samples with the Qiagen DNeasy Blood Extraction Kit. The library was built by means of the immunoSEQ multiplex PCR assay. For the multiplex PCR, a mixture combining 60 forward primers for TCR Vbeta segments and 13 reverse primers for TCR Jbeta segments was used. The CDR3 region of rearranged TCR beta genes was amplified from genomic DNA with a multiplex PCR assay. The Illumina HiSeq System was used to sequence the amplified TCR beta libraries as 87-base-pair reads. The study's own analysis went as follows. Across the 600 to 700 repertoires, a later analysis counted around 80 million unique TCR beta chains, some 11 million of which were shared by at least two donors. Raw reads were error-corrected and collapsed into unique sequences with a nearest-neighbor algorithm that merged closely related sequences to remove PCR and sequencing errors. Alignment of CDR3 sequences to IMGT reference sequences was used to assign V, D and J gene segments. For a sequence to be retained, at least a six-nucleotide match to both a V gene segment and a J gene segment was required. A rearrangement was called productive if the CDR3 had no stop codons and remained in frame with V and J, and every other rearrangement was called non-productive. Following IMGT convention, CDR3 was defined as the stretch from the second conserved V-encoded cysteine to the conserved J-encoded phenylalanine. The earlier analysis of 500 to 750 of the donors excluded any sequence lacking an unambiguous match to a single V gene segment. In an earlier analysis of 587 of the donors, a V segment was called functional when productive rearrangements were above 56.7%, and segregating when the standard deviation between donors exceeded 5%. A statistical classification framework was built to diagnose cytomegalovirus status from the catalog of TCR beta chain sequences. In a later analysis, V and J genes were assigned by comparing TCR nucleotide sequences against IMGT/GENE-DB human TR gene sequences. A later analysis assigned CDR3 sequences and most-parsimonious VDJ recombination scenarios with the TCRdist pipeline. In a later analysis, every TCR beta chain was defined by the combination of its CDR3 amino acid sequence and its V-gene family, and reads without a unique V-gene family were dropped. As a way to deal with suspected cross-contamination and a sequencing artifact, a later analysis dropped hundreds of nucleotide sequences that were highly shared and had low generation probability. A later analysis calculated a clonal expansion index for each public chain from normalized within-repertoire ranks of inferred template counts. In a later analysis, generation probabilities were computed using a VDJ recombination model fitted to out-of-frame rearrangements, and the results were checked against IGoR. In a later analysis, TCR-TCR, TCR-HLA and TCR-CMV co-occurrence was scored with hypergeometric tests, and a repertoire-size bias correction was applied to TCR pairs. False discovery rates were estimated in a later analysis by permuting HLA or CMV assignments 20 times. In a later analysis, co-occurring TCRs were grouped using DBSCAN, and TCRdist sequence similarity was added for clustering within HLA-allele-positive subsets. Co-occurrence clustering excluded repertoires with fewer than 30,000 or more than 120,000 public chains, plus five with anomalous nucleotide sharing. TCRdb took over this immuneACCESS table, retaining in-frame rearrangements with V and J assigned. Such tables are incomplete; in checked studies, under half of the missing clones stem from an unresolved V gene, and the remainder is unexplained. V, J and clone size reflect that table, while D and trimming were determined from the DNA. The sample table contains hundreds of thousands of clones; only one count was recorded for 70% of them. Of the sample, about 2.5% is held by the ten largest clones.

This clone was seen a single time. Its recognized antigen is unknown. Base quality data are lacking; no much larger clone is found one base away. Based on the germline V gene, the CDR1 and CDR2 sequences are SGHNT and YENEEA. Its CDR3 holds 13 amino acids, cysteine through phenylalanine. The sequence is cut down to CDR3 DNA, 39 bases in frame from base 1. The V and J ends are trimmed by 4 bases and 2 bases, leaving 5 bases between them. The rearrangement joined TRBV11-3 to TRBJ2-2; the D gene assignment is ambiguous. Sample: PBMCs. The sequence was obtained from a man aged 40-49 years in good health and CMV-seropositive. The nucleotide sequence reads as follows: TGTGCCAGCAGCTCCGTTAACACCGGGGAGCTGTTTTTT. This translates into CASSSVNTGELFF. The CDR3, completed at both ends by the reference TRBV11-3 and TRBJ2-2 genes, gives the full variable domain EAGVVQSPRYKIIEKKQPVAFWCNPISGHNTLYWYLQNLGQGPELLIRYENEEAVDDSQLPKDRFSAERLKGVDSTLKIQPAELGDSAVYLCASSSVNTGELFFGEGSRLTVL.